The 12 T cell receptor beta chains reported below all come from one sample, sequenced in a study of shared clonotypes between healthy human individuals. Produced via immunoSEQ multiplex PCR; TCRdb's table is partial and in-frame only. Seen here are about 2 million clones, just under 95% observed once, and the top ten hold around 1.2%. CD8 cells regarded as naive lacked CD45RO, were positively chosen for CCR7, and omitted terminally differentiated effector memory CD45RA+ cells. Sequencing input: naive CD8+ T cells sorted from blood. The receptors originated from a man aged 18 to 30 in good health.

Details on this clone: This CDR3 is also generated by other DNA sequences in the sample. The rearrangement uses TRBV6-1 and TRBJ1-1; TRBD1 matches 7 bases. Germline CDR1 and CDR2: MNHNS and SASEGT. This CDR3 has 14 residues. V was clipped by 4 bases and J by 1 base; unmatched bases: 3. CDR3: CASSVGTANTEAFF. For the CDR3, the DNA is TGTGCCAGCAGTGTGGGGACAGCGAACACTGAAGCTTTCTTT.

This chain connects TRBV4-3 to TRBJ2-3, with D tentatively TRBD1 or TRBD2 (5 bases each). The CDR3 is made up of 17 amino acids. Trimming cost V 2 bases and J 5 bases, with 20 bases left between them. Germline-derived CDR1 and CDR2 are LGHNA and YSLEER. The DNA for the CDR3 is TGCGCCAGCAGCCAATCCCCTTGGGACGGATACATAGATACGCAGTATTTT. This translates into CASSQSPWDGYIDTQYF.

This chain joins TRBV27 and TRBJ1-2, with 8 bases lining up with TRBD1. There are 15 residues in the CDR3. V lost 4 bases, J lost 2 bases, and 6 bases stayed unmatched. The V gene's germline CDR1 is MNHEY and CDR2 SMNVEV (reference sequence). CDR3: CASSSGQGFNYGYTF. CDR3 DNA sequence: TGTGCCAGCAGTTCCGGACAGGGTTTCAACTATGGCTACACCTTC.

CDR3 sequence: CASSLAGDQPQHF. In DNA form, the CDR3 reads TGTGCCAGCAGTTTAGCAGGGGATCAGCCCCAGCATTTT. The chain joins TRBV27 to TRBJ1-5; D perhaps matches TRBD1 (6 bases). V shed 2 bases and J shed 5 bases, with 7 bases lying between them. The germline V gene encodes CDR1 MNHEY and CDR2 SMNVEV (reference sequence). This CDR3 comprises 13 residues.

In the case of this clone: Other DNA sequences from this sample encode an identical CDR3 as well. This sequence joins TRBV30 and TRBJ2-3; a possible D gene is TRBD2 (6 bases). The CDR3 is 14 residues long. CDR1 and CDR2 from the germline V gene are GTSNPN and SVGIG (reference sequence). V lost 0 bases to trimming and J lost 3 bases, with 10 bases between them. CDR3 sequence reads: CAWSVSGVTDTQYF. For the CDR3, the DNA is TGTGCCTGGAGTGTCTCGGGGGTGACAGATACGCAGTATTTT.

V is TRBV5-6 and J is TRBJ2-7; perhaps TRBD1 as D (7 bases). Between the trimmed V and J ends, which lost 4 bases and 7 bases, there was a span of 21 bases. Germline values: CDR1 SGHDT, CDR2 YYEEEE. The CDR3 runs 15 residues. The CDR3 loop is CASSTRDSGLGEQYF. CDR3 nucleotides: TGTGCCAGCAGCACACGGGACAGCGGGCTTGGGGAGCAGTACTTC.

V and J are TRBV23-1 and TRBJ1-1; 7 bases align to TRBD1. TRBV23-1 is reported as an ORF; its role is uncertain. J gave up 6 bases and V 2 bases, and 12 bases lay outside the gene matches. The CDR3 consists of 16 residues. The CDR3 spells CASSQERQGELPEAFF. The CDR3 nucleotides read TGCGCCAGCAGTCAAGAGAGGCAGGGGGAGCTCCCTGAAGCTTTCTTT.

This clone was seen more than once but under ten times. Other nucleotide sequences from this sample produce the same CDR3. V and J are TRBV27 and TRBJ1-1; the match to TRBD1 covers 7 bases. J lost 1 base, V lost 4 bases, and 0 bases had no gene match. The CDR3 extends over 13 amino acids. Germline-derived CDR1 and CDR2 are MNHEY and SMNVEV (reference sequence). The CDR3 DNA follows: TGTGCCAGCAGTTGGACAGGGAACACTGAAGCTTTCTTT. It is translated as CASSWTGNTEAFF.

The V gene is TRBV19, the J gene TRBJ1-2; 8 bases fit TRBD1. This CDR3 comprises 14 residues. The ends lost 5 bases at V and 4 bases at J; junction bases unmatched: 6. Germline values: CDR1 LNHDA, CDR2 SQIVND (reference sequence). The CDR3 nucleotides are TGTGCCAGTAGTCCGACAGGGGCTTCCTATGGCTACACCTTC. It yields the protein CASSPTGASYGYTF.

The J gene is TRBJ1-4, the V gene TRBV27; 8 bases agree with TRBD1. The CDR3 is made up of 16 amino acids. Trimming removed 0 bases from V and 8 bases from J; junction bases left unmatched: 8. Germline loops: CDR1 MNHEY, CDR2 SMNVEV (reference sequence). This chain's CDR3 is CASSLSLGTGIEKLFF. The CDR3 DNA sequence: TGTGCCAGCAGTTTATCCCTGGGGACAGGTATCGAAAAACTGTTTTTT.

The rearrangement links TRBV23-1 to TRBJ1-4; TRBD1 might be the D (5 bases). TRBV23-1 is identified as an open reading frame with a role that is uncertain. The CDR3 length is 15 residues. Trimming stripped 0 bases from V and 8 bases from J, with 13 bases between. CDR3 sequence: CASSQSEGWAEKLFF. The CDR3 DNA follows: TGCGCCAGCAGTCAATCGGAGGGGTGGGCAGAAAAACTGTTTTTT.

As for this clone: Other DNA sequences in the sample encode the same CDR3. The chain joins TRBV7-9 to TRBJ1-1; 7 positions agree with TRBD1. Germline V gene data show CDR1 as SEHNR and CDR2 as FQNEAQ (reference sequence). The V and J ends lost 5 bases and 1 base, in that order; junction bases with no gene match: 4. The CDR3 covers 14 residues. This chain's CDR3 is CASSLGQANTEAFF. In nucleotides, the CDR3 is TGTGCCAGCAGCCTAGGACAGGCGAACACTGAAGCTTTCTTT.